Below, 4 T cell receptor beta chains from the same sample are listed, as sequenced in a study of T cell responses to AZD1222 COVID-19 vaccine. The repertoire was sequenced with immunoSEQ multiplex PCR; TCRdb's copy has only in-frame clones and lacks some. The sample shows about 100,000 clones, 80% to 90% of them seen only once. The sequences come from peripheral blood, collected on day 0 of AZD1222 vaccination. The receptors here all came from an adult in good health.

The rearrangement links TRBV19 to TRBJ2-7, with a weak D call TRBD1 (6 bases). The germline V and J ends were trimmed by 4 bases and 7 bases, with 17 bases remaining between them. Looked up from germline, CDR1 is LNHDA and CDR2 is SQIVND (reference sequence). CDR3 length: 14 residues. CDR3 region: CASSTQGKIGEQYF. In DNA, the CDR3 is TGTGCCAGTAGTACCCAGGGGAAGATCGGAGAGCAGTACTTC.

The genes are TRBV29-1 and TRBJ2-1; no firm D call. The CDR3 is 12 amino acids. The germline V gene encodes CDR1 SQVTM and CDR2 ANQGSEA. V dropped 2 bases and J dropped 6 bases, with 8 bases sitting between them. The CDR3 sequence: CSVERGSNEQFF. Written as DNA, the CDR3 is TGCAGCGTTGAACGCGGTAGCAATGAGCAGTTCTTC.

The rearrangement uses TRBV29-1 and TRBJ1-1, with TRBD1 as a possible D gene (5 bases). CDR3 length: 11 residues. V lost 7 bases to trimming and J lost 8 bases, with 14 bases between them. In germline, CDR1 is SQVTM, CDR2 ANQGSEA. The CDR3: CSGQTDVEAFF. The CDR3, as DNA: TGCAGCGGGCAGACAGACGTCGAAGCTTTCTTT.

A remark on this clone: Additional DNA sequences in this sample encode the identical CDR3. The CDR3 protein is CASSLTGYEQYF. CDR3 sequence (DNA): TGTGCCAGCAGCTTGACAGGTTACGAGCAGTACTTC. This sequence joins TRBV7-9 and TRBJ2-7, with D maybe TRBD1 (6 bases). Germline V CDR1 and CDR2: SEHNR, FQNEAQ (reference sequence). This CDR3 region has 12 residues. Trimming left V 3 bases short and J 4 bases short, with 7 bases between.